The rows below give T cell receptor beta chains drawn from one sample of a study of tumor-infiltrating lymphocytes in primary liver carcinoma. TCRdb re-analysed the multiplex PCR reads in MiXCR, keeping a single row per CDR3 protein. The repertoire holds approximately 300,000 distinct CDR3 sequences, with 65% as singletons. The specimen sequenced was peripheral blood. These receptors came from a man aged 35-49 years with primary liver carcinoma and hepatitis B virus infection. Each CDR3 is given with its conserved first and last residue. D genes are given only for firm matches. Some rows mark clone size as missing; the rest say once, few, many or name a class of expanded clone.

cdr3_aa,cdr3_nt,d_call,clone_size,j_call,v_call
CASSFNRDSDSPLHF,TGTGCCAGCAGTTTCAACCGGGACAGCGATTCACCCCTCCACTTT,TRBD1,few,TRBJ1-6,TRBV6-5
CASSLATRGMNTEASF,TGTGCCAGCAGCTTAGCGACCCGGGGGATGAACACTGAGGCTTCCTTT,.,.,TRBJ1-1,TRBV11-1
CASSAGPGATDTQYF,TGCGCCAGCAGCGCCGGACCGGGTGCCACAGATACGCAGTATTTT,.,.,TRBJ2-3,TRBV5-1
CASRTDGASGRFYNEQFF,TGTGCCAGCAGGACGGATGGGGCTAGCGGGAGGTTTTACAATGAGCAGTTCTTC,TRBD2,many,TRBJ2-1,TRBV11-2
CASSLNTLSSLFGANVLTF,TGTGCCAGCAGCTTGAATACCCTTTCCTCGCTTTTTGGGGCCAACGTCCTGACTTTC,.,few,TRBJ2-6,TRBV5-6
CASGRTGYVHGYTF,TGTGCCAGCGGCCGGACAGGGTATGTCCATGGCTACACCTTC,TRBD1,many,TRBJ1-2,TRBV12-3/TRBV12-4
CASSFSSGTGTEAFF,TGTGCCAGCAGTTTTTCCTCAGGGACGGGGACTGAAGCTTTCTTT,.,few,TRBJ1-1,TRBV28
CASSLTGGADTQYF,TGTGCCAGCAGTTTAACAGGGGGTGCAGATACGCAGTATTTT,TRBD1,many,TRBJ2-3,TRBV12-3/TRBV12-4
CSVEGQWAYGANVLTF,TGCAGCGTTGAGGGTCAGTGGGCTTACGGGGCCAACGTCCTGACTTTC,.,.,TRBJ2-6,TRBV29-1
CATGTGGLVETQYF,TGCGCCACCGGGACAGGGGGCTTGGTGGAGACCCAGTACTTC,TRBD1,many,TRBJ2-5,TRBV10-2
CTSSLNPSSGGGDTQYF,TGTACCAGCAGCTTAAATCCGTCTAGCGGCGGGGGGGATACGCAGTATTTT,TRBD2,.,TRBJ2-3,TRBV7-3
CATSPRVGTEAFF,TGTGCCACCAGCCCGCGAGTGGGCACTGAAGCTTTCTTT,.,.,TRBJ1-1,TRBV11-3
CSVEDRTARTDTQYF,TGCAGCGTTGAAGACCGGACAGCCCGCACAGATACGCAGTATTTT,.,many,TRBJ2-3,TRBV29-1
CASRDTGDTEALF,TGTGCCAGCAGGGACACAGGGGACACTGAAGCTCTCTTT,TRBD1,once,TRBJ1-1,TRBV7-9
CASQLVSGLGNEQFF,TGTGCCAGCCAGCTGGTTAGCGGCCTGGGGAATGAGCAGTTCTTC,.,.,TRBJ2-1,TRBV11-3
CVSSRDRWGNTIYF,TGTGTCAGCTCCAGGGACAGGTGGGGAAACACCATATATTTT,TRBD1,.,TRBJ1-3,TRBV6-5
CASSLKQLYEQYF,TGTGCCAGCAGTTTAAAACAGCTCTACGAGCAGTACTTC,.,.,TRBJ2-7,TRBV12-3/TRBV12-4
CASNPGDRVPDTHYF,TGCGCCAGCAACCCGGGGGACAGGGTACCAGATACGCACTATTTT,TRBD1,.,TRBJ2-3,TRBV5-1
CASSFDRGATNEKLFF,TGCGCCAGCAGCTTCGACAGGGGAGCGACTAATGAAAAACTGTTTTTT,TRBD1,few,TRBJ1-4,TRBV5-1
CAGSLGDHGELFF,TGTGCCGGCAGCTTAGGGGACCACGGGGAGCTGTTTTTT,.,.,TRBJ2-2,TRBV11-3
CASSQGGLLDPIYEQYF,TGTGCCAGCAGCCAAGGGGGACTTCTTGATCCAATCTACGAGCAGTACTTC,.,many,TRBJ2-7,TRBV4-2
CASSTGQPSYEQYF,TGCGCCAGCAGCACCGGCCAACCTTCCTACGAGCAGTACTTC,.,few,TRBJ2-7,TRBV5-1
CAIRTGDSNTGEPFF,TGTGCCATCAGGACCGGAGACAGTAACACCGGGGAGCCGTTTTTT,.,.,TRBJ2-2,TRBV10-3
CASSYSDTATSGGTSTDTQYF,TGTGCCAGCAGTTACTCAGACACAGCGACTAGCGGAGGGACTAGCACAGATACGCAGTATTTT,TRBD2,.,TRBJ2-3,TRBV6-6
CAISEGTKAFF,TGTGCCATCAGCGAGGGGACAAAAGCTTTCTTT,.,.,TRBJ1-1,TRBV10-3
CASSPGTGGQETQYF,TGTGCCAGCAGCCCTGGGACAGGGGGCCAAGAGACCCAGTACTTC,TRBD1,few,TRBJ2-5,TRBV5-6
CSVGGTGSPETQYF,TGCAGCGTCGGAGGGACTGGCAGCCCAGAGACCCAGTATTTC,.,once,TRBJ2-5,TRBV29-1
CASSSPGRFTGELFF,TGTGCCAGCAGCTCCCCGGGACGGTTCACCGGGGAGCTGTTTTTT,.,.,TRBJ2-2,TRBV5-4
CASSSGKMGTGELFF,TGCGCCAGCAGCTCCGGGAAAATGGGAACCGGGGAGCTGTTTTTT,.,.,TRBJ2-2,TRBV5-1
CASSPTGYNSPLHF,TGTGCCAGCTCACCGACGGGTTATAATTCACCCCTCCACTTT,.,.,TRBJ1-6,TRBV18
CASSSWRLATDTQYF,TGTGCCAGCAGCTCCTGGAGGCTGGCCACAGATACGCAGTATTTT,.,.,TRBJ2-3,TRBV11-2
CASSQFLGRAYNEQFF,TGTGCCAGCAGCCAATTCCTCGGGAGAGCCTACAATGAGCAGTTCTTC,.,many,TRBJ2-1,TRBV14
CANSPGPGANVLTF,TGCGCCAACAGCCCGGGTCCTGGGGCCAACGTCCTGACTTTC,.,.,TRBJ2-6,TRBV5-1
CASSREVTQETQYF,TGTGCCAGCAGCCGCGAAGTTACTCAAGAGACTCAGTACTTC,.,.,TRBJ2-5,TRBV11-2
CASGWGGEQFF,TGTGCCAGTGGTTGGGGGGGTGAGCAGTTCTTC,TRBD2,few,TRBJ2-1,TRBV2
CVSSYRTSVNEQFF,TGTGTCAGCAGTTATCGGACTTCCGTCAATGAGCAGTTCTTC,.,.,TRBJ2-1,TRBV6-6
CASTQYNEQFF,TGTGCCAGCACCCAATACAATGAGCAGTTCTTC,.,.,TRBJ2-1,TRBV6-1
CSGQGVKVETQYF,TGCAGCGGACAGGGGGTGAAAGTAGAGACCCAATACTTC,TRBD1,few,TRBJ2-5,TRBV29-1
CASRGTGASTDTQYF,TGTGCCAGCAGGGGGACAGGGGCGAGCACAGATACGCAGTATTTT,TRBD1,.,TRBJ2-3,TRBV12-3/TRBV12-4
CANSLGNQPQHF,TGTGCCAACAGCTTAGGAAATCAGCCCCAGCATTTT,.,.,TRBJ1-5,TRBV13
CASSYSTGGGQPQHF,TGTGCCAGCAGTTACTCGACAGGGGGGGGTCAGCCCCAGCATTTT,TRBD1,many,TRBJ1-5,TRBV6-6
CASSYRDMDTEAFF,TGTGCCAGCAGTTACCGGGACATGGACACTGAAGCTTTCTTT,.,many,TRBJ1-1,TRBV6-1
CASSRVGVKLSF,TGTGCCAGCAGCCGCGTGGGGGTCAAGCTTTCTTTT,.,many,TRBJ1-1,TRBV6-5
CASNSGGVVSGANVLTF,TGTGCCAGTAACTCCGGGGGGGTAGTCTCTGGGGCCAACGTCCTGACTTTC,TRBD2,.,TRBJ2-6,TRBV19
CASSEANLPGTSQETQYF,TGTGCCAGCAGTGAAGCGAACCTCCCCGGGACCTCTCAAGAGACCCAGTACTTC,.,few,TRBJ2-5,TRBV6-1